This T cell receptor (beta chain) emerged from a study of Graves' ophthalmopathy and Graves' hyperthyroidism. Amplifying from RNA transcripts, the study obtained TCR beta CDR3 regions. HTBI primers were used in a first-round RT-PCR, which preceded a second-round multiplex PCR. MiXCR was run by TCRdb on the multiplex PCR reads, yielding one entry per CDR3 protein. The table has approximately 410,000 distinct CDR3 sequences, 15% to 17% seen once. This clonotype was detected many times. Other autoimmune diseases, uncontrolled infections, pregnancy or lactation excluded patients from enrollment. The CDR3 loop spans 14 amino acids. Germline values: CDR1 MNHNS, CDR2 SASEGT. The germline V and J ends were trimmed by 3 bases and 7 bases, with 13 bases remaining between them.

This clonotype was obtained from a woman aged 18-29 years with stable Graves' hyperthyroidism. This chain links TRBV6-1 with TRBJ2-4; D perhaps matches TRBD2 (5 bases). Sequencing used peripheral blood. The CDR3 nucleotides are TGTGCCAGCAGTGAGAGGCTAGCCCGTAACATTCAGTACTTC. Translated, it gives CASSERLARNIQYF.